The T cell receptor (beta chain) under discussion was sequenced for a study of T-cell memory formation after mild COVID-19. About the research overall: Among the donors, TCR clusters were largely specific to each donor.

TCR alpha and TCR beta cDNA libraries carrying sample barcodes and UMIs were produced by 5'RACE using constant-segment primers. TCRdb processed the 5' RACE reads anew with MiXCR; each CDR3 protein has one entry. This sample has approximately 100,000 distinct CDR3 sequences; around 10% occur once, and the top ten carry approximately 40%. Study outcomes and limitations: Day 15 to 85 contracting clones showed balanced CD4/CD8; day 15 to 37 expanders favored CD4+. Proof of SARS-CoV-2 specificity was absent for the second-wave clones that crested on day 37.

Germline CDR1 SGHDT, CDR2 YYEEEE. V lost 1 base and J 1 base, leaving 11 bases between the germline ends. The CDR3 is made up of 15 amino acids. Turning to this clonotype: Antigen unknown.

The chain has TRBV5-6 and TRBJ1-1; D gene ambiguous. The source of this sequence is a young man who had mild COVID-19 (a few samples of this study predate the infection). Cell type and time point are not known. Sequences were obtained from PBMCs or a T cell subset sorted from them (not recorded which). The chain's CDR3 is CASSLKEYRNTEAFF. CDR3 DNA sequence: TGTGCCAGCAGCTTGAAGGAGTACCGGAACACTGAAGCTTTCTTT.